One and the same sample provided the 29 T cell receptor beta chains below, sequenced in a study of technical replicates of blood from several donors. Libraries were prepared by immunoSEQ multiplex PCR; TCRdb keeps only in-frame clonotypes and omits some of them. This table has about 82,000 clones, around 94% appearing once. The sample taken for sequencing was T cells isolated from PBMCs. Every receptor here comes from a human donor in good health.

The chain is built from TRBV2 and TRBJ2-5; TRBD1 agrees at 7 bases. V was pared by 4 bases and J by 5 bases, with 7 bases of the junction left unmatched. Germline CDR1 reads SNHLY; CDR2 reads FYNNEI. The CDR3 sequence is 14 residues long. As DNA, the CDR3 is TGTGCCAGCAGTGGAAGGGGGCAGGATGAGACCCAGTACTTC. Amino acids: CASSGRGQDETQYF.

CDR3 residues: CASSGVSGTPDTQYF. DNA for the CDR3: TGTGCCAGCAGTGGAGTTAGCGGGACCCCAGATACGCAGTATTTT. V is TRBV2 and J is TRBJ2-3, with TRBD2 matching 8 bases. Per the germline V gene, CDR1 is SNHLY and CDR2 is FYNNEI. After removal of 4 bases from V and 4 bases from J, the junction contained 7 bases not matched to a gene. The CDR3 is 15 amino acids.

CDR3 nucleotides: TGTGCCAGCAGTTTATCCCTACAAGAGACCCAGTACTTC. The encoded protein is CASSLSLQETQYF. The chain uses TRBV28 and TRBJ2-5; D gene ambiguous. Trimming pared 1 base from V and 2 bases from J, leaving 5 bases between. Germline-derived CDR1 and CDR2 are MDHEN and SYDVKM. CDR3 length: 13 residues. The entire variable domain, with the rest obtained from reference TRBV28 and TRBJ2-5, is as follows: DVKVTQSSRYLVKRTGEKVFLECVQDMDHENMFWYRQDPGLGLRLIYFSYDVKMKEKGDIPEGYSVSREKKERFSLILESASTNQTSMYLCASSLSLQETQYFGPGTRLLVL.

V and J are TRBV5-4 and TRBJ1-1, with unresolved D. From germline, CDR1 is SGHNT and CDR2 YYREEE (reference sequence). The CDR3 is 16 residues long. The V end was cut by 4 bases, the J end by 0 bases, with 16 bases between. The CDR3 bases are TGTGCCAGCAGCCTGAGGGTCGGAGAGCTGAACACTGAAGCTTTCTTT. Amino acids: CASSLRVGELNTEAFF.

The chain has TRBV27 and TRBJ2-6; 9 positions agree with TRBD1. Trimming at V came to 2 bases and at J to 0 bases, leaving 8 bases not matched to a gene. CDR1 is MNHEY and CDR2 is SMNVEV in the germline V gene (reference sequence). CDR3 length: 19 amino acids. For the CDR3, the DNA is TGTGCCAGCAGTTTAACCCGGACAGGGGCGGGCTCTGGGGCCAACGTCCTGACTTTC. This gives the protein CASSLTRTGAGSGANVLTF.

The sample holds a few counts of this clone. CDR3 nucleotides: TGTGCCAGTAGTACCCGACAGTCAACCTACGAGCAGTACTTC. Its translation: CASSTRQSTYEQYF. The V and J genes are TRBV19 and TRBJ2-7; TRBD1 might be the D (5 bases). The CDR3 loop spans 14 amino acids. CDR1 is LNHDA, CDR2 SQIVND, per germline (reference sequence). Deletions cut 4 bases from V and 2 bases from J, with 12 bases between.

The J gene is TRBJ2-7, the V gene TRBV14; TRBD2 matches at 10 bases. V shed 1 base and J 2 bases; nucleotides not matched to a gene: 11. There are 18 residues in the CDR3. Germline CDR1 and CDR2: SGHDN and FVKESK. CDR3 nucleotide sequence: TGTGCCAGCAGCCAAGGGCACAGCGGGAGGGCCTATACCTACGAGCAGTACTTC. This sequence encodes CASSQGHSGRAYTYEQYF.

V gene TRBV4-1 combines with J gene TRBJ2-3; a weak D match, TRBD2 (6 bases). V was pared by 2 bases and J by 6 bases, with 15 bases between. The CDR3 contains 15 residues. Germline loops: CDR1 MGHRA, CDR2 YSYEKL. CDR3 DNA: TGCGCCAGCAGCCAAATGGACGGGAGCGATGATACGCAGTATTTT. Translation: CASSQMDGSDDTQYF.

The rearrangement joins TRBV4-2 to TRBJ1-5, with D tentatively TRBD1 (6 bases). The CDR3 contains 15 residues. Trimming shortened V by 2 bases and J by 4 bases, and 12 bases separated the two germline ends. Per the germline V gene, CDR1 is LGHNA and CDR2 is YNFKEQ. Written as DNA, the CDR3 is TGTGCCAGCAGCCAAACCTCACAGGGTAATCAGCCCCAGCATTTT. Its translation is CASSQTSQGNQPQHF.

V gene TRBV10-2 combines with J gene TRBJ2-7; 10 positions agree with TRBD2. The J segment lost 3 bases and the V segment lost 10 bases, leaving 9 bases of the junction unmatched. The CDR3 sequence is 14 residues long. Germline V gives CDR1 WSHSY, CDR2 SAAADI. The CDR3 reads CATIPSGSNYEQYF. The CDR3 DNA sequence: TGCGCCACAATCCCTAGCGGGAGTAACTACGAGCAGTACTTC.

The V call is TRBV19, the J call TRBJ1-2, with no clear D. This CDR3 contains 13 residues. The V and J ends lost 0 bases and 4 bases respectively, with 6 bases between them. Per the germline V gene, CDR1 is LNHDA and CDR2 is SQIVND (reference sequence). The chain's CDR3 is CASSIDRGYGYTF. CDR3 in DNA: TGTGCCAGTAGTATAGACCGAGGCTATGGCTACACCTTC. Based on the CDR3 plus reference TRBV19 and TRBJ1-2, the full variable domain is DGGITQSPKYLFRKEGQNVTLSCEQNLNHDAMYWYRQDPGQGLRLIYYSQIVNDFQKGDIAEGYSVSREKKESFPLTVTSAQKNPTAFYLCASSIDRGYGYTFGSGTRLTVV.

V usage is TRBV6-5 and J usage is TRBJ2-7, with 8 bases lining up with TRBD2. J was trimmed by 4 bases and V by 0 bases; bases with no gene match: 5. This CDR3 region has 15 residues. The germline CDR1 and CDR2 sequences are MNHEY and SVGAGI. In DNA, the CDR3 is TGTGCCAGCAGTTACTCTCCGCGGGGGGAGTACGAGCAGTACTTC. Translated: CASSYSPRGEYEQYF.

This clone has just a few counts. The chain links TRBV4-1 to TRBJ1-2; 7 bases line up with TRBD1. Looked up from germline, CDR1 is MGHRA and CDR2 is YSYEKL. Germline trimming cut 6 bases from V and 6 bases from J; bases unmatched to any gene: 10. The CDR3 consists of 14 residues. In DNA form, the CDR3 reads TGCGCCAGCAGACATGTCCTGACAGGGCATGGCTACACCTTC. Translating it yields CASRHVLTGHGYTF.

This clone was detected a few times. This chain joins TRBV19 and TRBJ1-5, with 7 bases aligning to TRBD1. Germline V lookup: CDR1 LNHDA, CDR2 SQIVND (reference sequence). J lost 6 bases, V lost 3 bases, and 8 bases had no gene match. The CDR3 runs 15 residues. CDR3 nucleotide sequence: TGTGCCAGTAGTATTTTAGGCAGGGGGACTCAGCCCCAGCATTTT. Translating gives CASSILGRGTQPQHF. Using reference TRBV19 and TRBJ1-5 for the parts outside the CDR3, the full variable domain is DGGITQSPKYLFRKEGQNVTLSCEQNLNHDAMYWYRQDPGQGLRLIYYSQIVNDFQKGDIAEGYSVSREKKESFPLTVTSAQKNPTAFYLCASSILGRGTQPQHFGDGTRLSIL.

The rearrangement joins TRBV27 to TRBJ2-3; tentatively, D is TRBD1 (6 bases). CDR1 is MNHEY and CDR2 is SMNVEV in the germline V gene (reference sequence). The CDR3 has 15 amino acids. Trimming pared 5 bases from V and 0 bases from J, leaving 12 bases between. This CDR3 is CASSLGQRSTDTQYF. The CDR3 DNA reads TGTGCCAGCAGTCTCGGACAGCGAAGCACAGATACGCAGTATTTT.

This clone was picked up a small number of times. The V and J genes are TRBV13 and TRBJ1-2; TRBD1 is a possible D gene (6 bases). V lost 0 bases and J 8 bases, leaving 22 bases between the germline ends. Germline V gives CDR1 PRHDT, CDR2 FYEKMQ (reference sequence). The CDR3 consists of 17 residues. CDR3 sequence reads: CASSLGSGHSPSRGYTF. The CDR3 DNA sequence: TGTGCCAGCAGCTTAGGATCGGGACATAGCCCCAGTCGGGGCTACACCTTC.

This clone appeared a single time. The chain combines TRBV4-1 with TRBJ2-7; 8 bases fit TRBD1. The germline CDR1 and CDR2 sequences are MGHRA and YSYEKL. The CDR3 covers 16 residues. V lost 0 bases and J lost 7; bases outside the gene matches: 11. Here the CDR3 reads CASSQEDRTGTREQYF. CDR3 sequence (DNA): TGCGCCAGCAGCCAAGAGGATAGGACAGGGACAAGGGAGCAGTACTTC.

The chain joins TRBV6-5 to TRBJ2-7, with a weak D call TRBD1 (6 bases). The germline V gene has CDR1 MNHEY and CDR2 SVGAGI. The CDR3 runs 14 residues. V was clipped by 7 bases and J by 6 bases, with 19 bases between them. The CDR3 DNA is TGTGCCAGCAATCCTATCGACAGGTCTGGCGAGCAGTACTTC. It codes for CASNPIDRSGEQYF.

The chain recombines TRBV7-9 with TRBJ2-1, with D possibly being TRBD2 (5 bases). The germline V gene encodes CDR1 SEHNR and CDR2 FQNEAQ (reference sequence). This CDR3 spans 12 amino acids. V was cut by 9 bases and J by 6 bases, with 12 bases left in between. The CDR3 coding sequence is TGTGCCAGTACTAGTATTCGCAATGAGCAGTTCTTC. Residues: CASTSIRNEQFF.

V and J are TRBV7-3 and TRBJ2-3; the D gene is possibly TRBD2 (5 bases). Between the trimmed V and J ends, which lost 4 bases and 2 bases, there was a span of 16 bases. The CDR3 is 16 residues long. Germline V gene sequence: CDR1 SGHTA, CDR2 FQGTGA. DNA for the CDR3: TGTGCCAGCAGCTCTCAGCCGGGATTGAACACAGATACGCAGTATTTT. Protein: CASSSQPGLNTDTQYF. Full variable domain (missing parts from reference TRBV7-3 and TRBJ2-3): GAGVSQTPSNKVTEKGKYVELRCDPISGHTALYWYRQSLGQGPEFLIYFQGTGAADDSGLPNDRFFAVRPEGSVSTLKIQRTERGDSAVYLCASSSQPGLNTDTQYFGPGTRLTVL.

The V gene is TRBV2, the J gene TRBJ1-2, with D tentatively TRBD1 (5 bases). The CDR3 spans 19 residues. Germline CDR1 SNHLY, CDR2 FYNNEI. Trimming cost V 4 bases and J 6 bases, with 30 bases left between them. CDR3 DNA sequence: TGTGCCAGCAGTGGTCTGCCCTGGGCAATCGGGGGTGGGCTTAATGGCTACACCTTC. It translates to CASSGLPWAIGGGLNGYTF.

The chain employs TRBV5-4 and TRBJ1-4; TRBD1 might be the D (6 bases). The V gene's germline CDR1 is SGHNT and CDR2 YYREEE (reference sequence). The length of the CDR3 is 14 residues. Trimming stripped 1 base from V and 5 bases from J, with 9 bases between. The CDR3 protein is CASSLTGPNEKLFF. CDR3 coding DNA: TGTGCCAGCAGCTTGACAGGGCCGAATGAAAAACTGTTTTTT.

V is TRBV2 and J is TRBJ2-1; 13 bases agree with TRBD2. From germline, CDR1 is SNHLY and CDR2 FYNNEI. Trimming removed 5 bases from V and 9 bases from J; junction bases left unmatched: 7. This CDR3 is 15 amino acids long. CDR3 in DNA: TGTGCCAGCAGTCCGGGACTAGCGGGACTTGGTGAGCAGTTCTTC. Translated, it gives CASSPGLAGLGEQFF.

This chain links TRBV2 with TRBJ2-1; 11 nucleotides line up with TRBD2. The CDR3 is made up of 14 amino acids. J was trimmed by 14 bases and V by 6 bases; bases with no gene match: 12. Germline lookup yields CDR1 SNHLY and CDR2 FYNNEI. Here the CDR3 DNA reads TGTGCCAGCAGCACCGGGACTAGCGGCCTGGGGGAGTTCTTC. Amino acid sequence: CASSTGTSGLGEFF.

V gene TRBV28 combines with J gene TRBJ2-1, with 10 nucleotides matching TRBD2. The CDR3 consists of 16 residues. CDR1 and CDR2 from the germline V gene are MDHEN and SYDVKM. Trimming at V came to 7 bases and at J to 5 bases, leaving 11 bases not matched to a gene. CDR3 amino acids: CASNLAWTSGNNEQFF. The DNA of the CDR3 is TGTGCCAGCAACCTTGCTTGGACTAGCGGAAACAATGAGCAGTTCTTC.

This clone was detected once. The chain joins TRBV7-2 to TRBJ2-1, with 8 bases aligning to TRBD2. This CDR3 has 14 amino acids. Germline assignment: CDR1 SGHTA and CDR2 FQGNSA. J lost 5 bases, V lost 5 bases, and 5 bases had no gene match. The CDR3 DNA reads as TGTGCCAGCAGCCGAAGCGGGAGCCACAATGAGCAGTTCTTC. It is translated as CASSRSGSHNEQFF. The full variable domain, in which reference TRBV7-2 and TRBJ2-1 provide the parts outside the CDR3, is GAGVSQSPSNKVTEKGKDVELRCDPISGHTALYWYRQSLGQGLEFLIYFQGNSAPDKSGLPSDRFSAERTGGSVSTLTIQRTQQEDSAVYLCASSRSGSHNEQFFGPGTRLTVL.

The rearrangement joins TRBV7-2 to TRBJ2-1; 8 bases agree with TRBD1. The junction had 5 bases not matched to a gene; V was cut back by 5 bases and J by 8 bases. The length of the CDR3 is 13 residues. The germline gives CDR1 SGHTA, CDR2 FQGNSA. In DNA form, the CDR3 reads TGTGCCAGCAGCGCCCAGACAGGGGATGAGCAGTTCTTC. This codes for CASSAQTGDEQFF.

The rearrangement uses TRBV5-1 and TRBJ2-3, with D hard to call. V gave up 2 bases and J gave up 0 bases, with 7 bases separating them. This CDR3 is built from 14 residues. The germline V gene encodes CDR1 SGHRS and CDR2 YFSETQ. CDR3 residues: CASSFPGSTDTQYF. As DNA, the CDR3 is TGCGCCAGCAGCTTCCCAGGAAGCACAGATACGCAGTATTTT. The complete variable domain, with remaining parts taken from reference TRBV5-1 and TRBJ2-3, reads KAGVTQTPRYLIKTRGQQVTLSCSPISGHRSVSWYQQTPGQGLQFLFEYFSETQRNKGNFPGRFSGRQFSNSRSEMNVSTLELGDSALYLCASSFPGSTDTQYFGPGTRLTVL.

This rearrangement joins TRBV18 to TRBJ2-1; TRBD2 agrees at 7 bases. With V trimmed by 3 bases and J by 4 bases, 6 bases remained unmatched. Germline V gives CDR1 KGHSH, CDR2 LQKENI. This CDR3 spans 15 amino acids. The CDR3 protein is CASSPSGLPYNEQFF. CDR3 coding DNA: TGTGCCAGCTCACCCTCGGGACTACCTTACAATGAGCAGTTCTTC. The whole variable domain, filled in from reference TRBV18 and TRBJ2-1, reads NAGVMQNPRHLVRRRGQEARLRCSPMKGHSHVYWYRQLPEEGLKFMVYLQKENIIDESGMPKERFSAEFPKEGPSILRIQQVVRGDSAAYFCASSPSGLPYNEQFFGPGTRLTVL.